Presented here are 3 T cell receptor beta chains from one specimen sequenced in a study of shared clonotypes between healthy human individuals. Only in-frame clones appear in the TCRdb table, and some are missing; sequencing was by immunoSEQ multiplex PCR. Of about 2.1 million clones in the sample, just over 90% were seen once. CD45RO negativity and positive selection for CCR7 defined naive CD8 cells, a population that excluded terminally differentiated effector memory CD45RA+ cells. The sample consisted of naive CD8+ T cells from PBMCs. These receptors were taken from a man in his late teens or twenties in good health. Some clones in this sample may be carry-over from other donors' samples.

The rearrangement links TRBV7-9 to TRBJ1-2, with a possible D match to TRBD1 (5 bases). V dropped 2 bases and J dropped 2 bases, with 18 bases sitting between them. Germline V lookup: CDR1 SEHNR, CDR2 FQNEAQ (reference sequence). This CDR3 has 17 amino acids. In nucleotides, the CDR3 is TGTGCCAGCAGCTTACAACCGGGACCCACTCTGAACTATGGCTACACCTTC. The encoded protein is CASSLQPGPTLNYGYTF.

This rearrangement joins TRBV4-3 to TRBJ2-3, with D possibly TRBD2 on 5 matching bases. The CDR3 loop spans 14 amino acids. The V end was cut by 6 bases, the J end by 4 bases, with 14 bases between. The germline V gene has CDR1 LGHNA and CDR2 YSLEER. The CDR3 protein is CASRDYYASDTQYF. In DNA, the CDR3 is TGCGCCAGCAGAGACTACTACGCGTCAGATACGCAGTATTTT.

The J gene is TRBJ2-5, the V gene TRBV7-9, with 8 bases that match TRBD2. This CDR3 has 13 amino acids. After removal of 0 bases from V and 9 bases from J, the junction contained 3 bases not matched to a gene. The germline V gene has CDR1 SEHNR and CDR2 FQNEAQ (reference sequence). The CDR3 coding sequence is TGTGCCAGCAGCTTAGCGGAACTAGCGGCCCAGTACTTC. This translates into CASSLAELAAQYF. Using reference TRBV7-9 and TRBJ2-5 for the parts outside the CDR3, the full variable domain is DTGVSQNPRHKITKRGQNVTFRCDPISEHNRLYWYRQTLGQGPEFLTYFQNEAQLEKSRLLSDRFSAERPKGSFSTLEIQRTEQGDSAMYLCASSLAELAAQYFGPGTRLLVL.